These 3 T cell receptor beta chains originate from one sample sequenced in a study of blood T cell repertoires in COVID-19. Assay used: immunoSEQ multiplex PCR; TCRdb lists only in-frame clones, some missing. The sample lists roughly 280,000 clones; 70% to 90% were seen once. The sequencing sample was made of peripheral blood. These receptors came from a man between 60 and 70 years old who had recovered from COVID-19.

This chain links TRBV5-4 with TRBJ2-7; TRBD1 might be the D (7 bases). V lost 2 bases, J lost 0 bases, and 15 bases lay in between. This CDR3 is built from 16 residues. Germline assignment: CDR1 SGHNT and CDR2 YYREEE (reference sequence). CDR3 DNA: TGTGCCAGCAGCTTACCCGGGGGACAGCACTCCTACGAGCAGTACTTC. Amino acid sequence: CASSLPGGQHSYEQYF.

The V gene is TRBV3-1 (or the pseudogene TRBV3-2), the J gene TRBJ2-7, with 7 bases matching TRBD2. The CDR3 is 16 amino acids. V shed 2 bases and J 8 bases; nucleotides not matched to a gene: 15. The germline gives CDR1 LGHDT, CDR2 YNNKEL (reference sequence). CDR3 sequence: CASSQKTAGESLKQYF. The CDR3 DNA is TGTGCCAGCAGCCAAAAGACGGCGGGAGAGTCCCTAAAGCAGTACTTC.

The genes are TRBV7-7 and TRBJ2-1; the match to TRBD2 covers 14 bases. The CDR3 contains 15 residues. Losses at the gene ends were 5 bases for V and 9 bases for J; bases not matched to a gene: 6. Germline V gene lookup returns CDR1 SSHAT and CDR2 FNYEAQ (reference sequence). The CDR3 DNA is TGTGCCAGCAGCCAGGGACTAGCGGGGGTCGGTGAGCAGTTCTTC. Protein product: CASSQGLAGVGEQFF.